The T cell receptor beta chain described here comes from a study of human T cells and chemical hapten exposure. Study in general: Diphenylcyclopropenone doses were given weekly to the scalps of patients across the roughly 23-week study. Notes on the study in general: In the PT1 data, expanded TCR counts showed a positive correlation with patch test score.

Time point given: patch test 1, 2 weeks after DPC sensitization. Treatment here: therapeutic diphenylcyclopropenone sensitization with weekly scalp DPC. This CDR3 region has 14 residues. CDR1 is SGHTA, CDR2 FQGNSA, per germline. V shed 4 bases and J shed 0 bases, with 7 bases lying between them. This clonotype was counted ten times or more. Its antigen is still unknown. TCRdb fed the RACE reads into MiXCR, producing one record per CDR3 protein. This table has 370,000 or so distinct CDR3 sequences, nearly 5% appearing once. The input for sequencing was whole blood, taken in connection with sensitization to the hapten diphenylcyclopropenone (DPC). This sequence joins TRBV7-2 and TRBJ2-1; D unclear. The receptor was isolated from a woman between 50 and 59 years old with alopecia areata. Some clones in this sample may be carry-over from other donors' samples. CDR3 in amino acids: CASSWRSSYNEQFF. The CDR3 DNA reads as TGTGCCAGCAGCTGGCGGAGCTCCTACAATGAGCAGTTCTTC.